The subject of this entry is one T cell receptor beta chain. Its antigen is currently unknown. TCRdb reanalysed the 5' RACE reads using MiXCR and keeps one entry per CDR3 protein. The data show 140,000 to 150,000 distinct CDR3 sequences, with about 19% seen just once and under 2.5% held by the top ten. These data are taken from a study of T-cell memory formation after mild COVID-19. Findings and caveats of the study: In pre-infection memory, a portion of responding clones appeared, which suggested that cross-reactive memory joined.

The CDR3 runs 15 residues. Germline CDR1 is SNHLY and CDR2 is FYNNEI. With V trimmed by 6 bases and J by 2 bases, 10 bases remained unmatched. Sequenced sample: PBMCs or a T cell subset sorted from them (not recorded which). This chain connects TRBV2 to TRBJ2-7; 7 positions match TRBD2. The receptor comes from an adult woman who had mild COVID-19 (a few samples of this study predate the infection). Cell type and time point are not known. The CDR3 region has the DNA TGTGCCAGCAGCCAAAACTCTGGGACTACCTACGAGCAGTACTTC. Protein: CASSQNSGTTYEQYF.